One sample yielded the 18 T cell receptor beta chains listed below, sequenced in a study of blood T cells in healthy people across ages. Primed by a sample-barcoded 5' primer and a J-beta primer mix, a second PCR proceeded for 7 to 11 cycles. Each CDR3 protein gets one entry after TCRdb re-called the 5' RACE reads with MiXCR. Of 700,000 to 950,000 distinct CDR3 sequences in the sample, nearly 60% were seen once. Sequences were obtained from blood. The receptors were gathered from a man aged 25-45 years in good health.

This clonotype was seen once. The gene calls are TRBV4-3 and TRBJ2-5; D assignment may be TRBD1 or TRBD2 (6 bases each). The last part of the DNA fits TRBJ2-7 better; the J call may be wrong. Germline-derived CDR1 and CDR2 are LGHNA and YSLEER. This CDR3 is 15 amino acids long. The CDR3 sequence is CASSQEGGSRYEQYF. The CDR3, as DNA: TGCGCCAGCAGCCAAGAAGGGGGGAGTAGGTACGAGCAGTACTTC.

This chain links TRBV27 with TRBJ2-1; D is unresolved. The CDR3 totals 16 residues. Germline V gene sequence: CDR1 MNHEY, CDR2 SMNVEV (reference sequence). With 0 bases removed from V and 3 bases from J, the gap between germline ends came to 12 bases. CDR3 in amino acids: CASSLSGRIYYNEQFF. The DNA for the CDR3 is TGTGCCAGCAGTTTATCGGGCAGAATTTACTACAATGAGCAGTTCTTC.

The chain combines TRBV25-1 with TRBJ2-7; 9 bases line up with TRBD1. The V and J ends lost 3 bases and 5 bases, in that order; junction bases with no gene match: 8. The germline V gene has CDR1 MGHDK and CDR2 SYGVNS. The CDR3 is 15 amino acids. The CDR3, as DNA: TGTGCCAGCAGTGATACCGGGACAGGGCTCCACGAGCAGTACTTC. This encodes CASSDTGTGLHEQYF.

The V call is TRBV4-2, the J call TRBJ2-5, with D hard to call. Trimming removed 0 bases from V and 5 bases from J, with 4 bases in between. CDR1 LGHNA and CDR2 YNFKEQ come from the germline V gene. The CDR3 has 12 amino acids. CDR3 residues: CASSQDMETQYF. For the CDR3, the DNA is TGTGCCAGCAGCCAAGATATGGAGACCCAGTACTTC.

This clonotype was seen only once. The chain links TRBV19 to TRBJ2-1; TRBD2 aligns across 7 bases. The CDR3 is 15 residues long. V lost 1 base, J lost 7 bases, and 7 bases stayed unmatched. The germline V gene has CDR1 LNHDA and CDR2 SQIVND (reference sequence). CDR3 DNA: TGTGCCAGTAGTATAGGCCTAGCGGAGTGGAATGAGCAGTTCTTC. This sequence encodes CASSIGLAEWNEQFF.

This chain joins TRBV7-2 and TRBJ1-1; D gene ambiguous. Germline V CDR1 and CDR2: SGHTA, FQGNSA. V lost 1 base and J lost 10, with 16 bases in between. This CDR3 spans 14 amino acids. The CDR3 sequence is CASSLGEEHPRAFF. As DNA, the CDR3 is TGTGCCAGCAGCTTAGGGGAAGAGCACCCAAGAGCTTTCTTT.

The chain combines TRBV5-1 with TRBJ1-1; D is ambiguous. CDR3 size: 14 residues. Trimming removed 2 bases from V and 2 bases from J, with 10 bases in between. Germline V lookup: CDR1 SGHRS, CDR2 YFSETQ. This CDR3 reads CASSFYGPNTEAFF. The CDR3 bases are TGCGCCAGCAGCTTTTACGGGCCCAACACTGAAGCTTTCTTT.

The genes are TRBV9 and TRBJ2-5, with D tentatively TRBD2 (5 bases). The CDR3 has 15 amino acids. V was shortened by 1 base and J by 2 bases, with 12 bases between the two germline ends. In germline, CDR1 is SGDLS, CDR2 YYNGEE. The CDR3 DNA is TGTGCCAGCAGCGTATTAGGGAGTACACAAGAGACCCAGTACTTC. Translation gives CASSVLGSTQETQYF. Using reference TRBV9 and TRBJ2-5 for the parts outside the CDR3, the full variable domain is DSGVTQTPKHLITATGQRVTLRCSPRSGDLSVYWYQQSLDQGLQFLIQYYNGEERAKGNILERFSAQQFPDLHSELNLSSLELGDSALYFCASSVLGSTQETQYFGPGTRLLVL.

V gene TRBV20-1 combines with J gene TRBJ2-1; 7 nucleotides match TRBD2. From germline, CDR1 is DFQATT and CDR2 SNEGSKA (reference sequence). CDR3 size: 14 residues. Trimming removed 5 bases from V and 0 bases from J; junction bases left unmatched: 4. This CDR3 reads CSAARDYSYNEQFF. For the CDR3, the DNA is TGCAGTGCTGCCCGGGACTACTCCTACAATGAGCAGTTCTTC.

This chain uses TRBV11-2 with TRBJ2-3, with TRBD1 as a possible D gene (7 bases). The V gene's germline CDR1 is SGHAT and CDR2 FQNNGV. V gave up 5 bases and J gave up 4 bases, with 19 bases separating them. The CDR3 runs 16 residues. This chain's CDR3 is CASSPQGGQPPDTQYF. CDR3 nucleotide sequence: TGTGCCAGCAGCCCTCAGGGGGGCCAGCCCCCAGATACGCAGTATTTT. Variable domain in full (rest from reference TRBV11-2 and TRBJ2-3): EAGVAQSPRYKIIEKRQSVAFWCNPISGHATLYWYQQILGQGPKLLIQFQNNGVVDDSQLPKDRFSAERLKGVDSTLKIQPAKLEDSAVYLCASSPQGGQPPDTQYFGPGTRLTVL.

This clonotype was observed once. V and J are TRBV29-1 and TRBJ2-7; the match to TRBD1 covers 7 bases. The DNA end lines up better with TRBJ2-5; the J call may be wrong. This CDR3 spans 14 amino acids. The germline V gene has CDR1 SQVTM and CDR2 ANQGSEA. CDR3 amino acids: CSVDTRQGKGTQYF. CDR3 DNA: TGCAGCGTTGATACCCGACAGGGTAAAGGGACCCAGTACTTC.

This sequence joins TRBV15 and TRBJ2-7; D may match TRBD1 or TRBD2 (5 bases each). Trimming cost V 5 bases and J 0 bases, with 8 bases left between them. Germline lookup yields CDR1 LNHNV and CDR2 YYDKDF (reference sequence). The CDR3 is 13 residues long. In DNA, the CDR3 is TGTGCCACCAGCGAGGGGCCCTCCTACGAGCAGTACTTC. Protein product: CATSEGPSYEQYF.

Only one count was recorded for this clonotype. The V call is TRBV6-2 or TRBV6-3, the J call TRBJ1-2; D is undetermined. CDR3 length equals 12 residues. Trimming took off 3 bases at V and 4 bases at J, with 6 bases between the two ends. Germline lookup yields CDR1 MNHEY and CDR2 SVGEGT. CDR3 in DNA: TGTGCCAGCAGTTATTCATTCTATGGCTACACCTTC. It encodes CASSYSFYGYTF.

The gene calls are TRBV20-1 and TRBJ2-1; weak D call: TRBD2 (6 bases). This CDR3 is built from 15 residues. V lost 6 bases to trimming and J lost 4 bases, with 19 bases between them. From germline, CDR1 is DFQATT and CDR2 SNEGSKA (reference sequence). Here the CDR3 DNA reads TGCAGTGCAAATTTAGGGACTCCCCCATACAATGAGCAGTTCTTC. This sequence encodes CSANLGTPPYNEQFF.

The chain is built from TRBV5-1 and TRBJ1-2; maybe TRBD1 (5 bases). Trimming removed 4 bases from V and 4 bases from J, with 20 bases in between. CDR1 and CDR2 (germline): SGHRS, YFSETQ. The CDR3 runs 16 residues. CDR3: CASSLGDGTGGYGYTF. The CDR3 DNA sequence: TGCGCCAGCAGCCTCGGTGACGGCACAGGAGGCTATGGCTACACCTTC.

This clonotype was seen only once. This chain joins TRBV6-1 and TRBJ2-7; D not resolved. CDR3 size: 13 residues. Trimming stripped 8 bases from V and 2 bases from J, with 13 bases between. Germline V gene data show CDR1 as MNHNS and CDR2 as SASEGT. CDR3 coding DNA: TGTGCCAGCGATAATTCGGGTGCCTACGAGCAGTACTTC. This encodes CASDNSGAYEQYF.

The chain joins TRBV29-1 to TRBJ2-6, with unresolved D. This CDR3 spans 13 amino acids. V shed 5 bases and J shed 2 bases, with 7 bases lying between them. Germline V CDR1 and CDR2: SQVTM, ANQGSEA. For the CDR3, the DNA is TGCAGCGTTCGGCCTGCTGGGGCCAACGTCCTGACTTTC. Protein: CSVRPAGANVLTF. The variable domain in full, completed from reference TRBV29-1 and TRBJ2-6, reads SAVISQKPSRDICQRGTSLTIQCQVDSQVTMMFWYRQQPGQSLTLIATANQGSEATYESGFVIDKFPISRPNLTFSTLTVSNMSPEDSSIYLCSVRPAGANVLTFGAGSRLTVL.

The sample holds a few counts of this clonotype. This chain links TRBV7-2 with TRBJ2-3, with D uncertain. The V end was cut by 4 bases, the J end by 4 bases, with 15 bases between. The germline V gene encodes CDR1 SGHTA and CDR2 FQGNSA. The CDR3 has 15 residues. The CDR3, as DNA: TGTGCCAGCAGCTGGGTGGGTTATAGAGCAGATACGCAGTATTTT. Translating it yields CASSWVGYRADTQYF.